This TCR beta chain was recovered during a study of T cell responses to AZD1222 COVID-19 vaccine. Points from the study as a whole: Across the whole spike, CD4 TCRs peaked at regions 160-218 and 743-854. Increased Spike-specific TCR breadth and depth were observed after two AZD1222 doses.

This CDR3 is 12 amino acids long. V dropped 7 bases and J dropped 0 bases, with 4 bases sitting between them. From germline, CDR1 is MNHNS and CDR2 SASEGT. Repertoires were generated with immunoSEQ multiplex PCR, while TCRdb's copy carries only in-frame clones and drops some. The repertoire holds some 60,000 clones, with around 80% as singletons. As regards this clone: Antigen unknown.

The sequenced sample was peripheral blood, obtained 28 days after the second AZD1222 dose. The chain uses TRBV6-1 and TRBJ1-3; D gene ambiguous. This sequence originates from an adult who received the AZD1222 COVID-19 vaccine. This CDR3 is CASTGSGNTIYF. CDR3 bases: TGTGCCAGCACGGGCTCTGGAAACACCATATATTTT.